These T cell receptor beta chains were read from a single sample in a study of cytomegalovirus exposure and HLA in healthy donors. Profiling relied on immunoSEQ multiplex PCR, and the TCRdb table lists in-frame clones only, not all of them. The sample gives 150,000 to 200,000 clones, 70% to 90% of which show up once; around 1.9% is in the top ten. The sequenced material came from PBMCs. The receptors were sampled from a woman aged 18-29 years in good health and CMV-seropositive. Each CDR3 is given with its conserved first and last residue. Fields, in order: V gene, D gene, J gene, CDR3 protein. D genes are given only for firm matches.

TRBV6-1	TRBD1	TRBJ1-5	CATRGQGHSNQPQHF
TRBV28	-	TRBJ1-5	CASSFYQEHSNQPQHF
TRBV6-1	TRBD2	-	CASSETLAGGPIAPYEQYF
TRBV9	-	TRBJ2-3	CASSVATHTDTQYF
TRBV4-2	TRBD2	TRBJ2-3	CASSLITRTSGGTDTQYF
TRBV5-6	-	TRBJ1-5	CASSLGGGAGQPQHF
TRBV5-6	-	TRBJ1-2	CASSLEGVLSSGYTF
TRBV30	-	TRBJ1-2	CAWDGTGDYGYTF
TRBV29-1	TRBD1	-	CSVEAPSVGQSSYEQYF
TRBV6-6	-	TRBJ2-2	CASSYDETAYTGELFF
TRBV7-2	-	TRBJ1-5	CASSLAVQGNQPQHF
TRBV9	-	TRBJ2-1	CASSVAGGASYNEQFF
TRBV30	TRBD2	TRBJ2-4	CAWGRGVSPNIQYF
TRBV28	TRBD1	TRBJ2-7	CASSSLAGGRYEQYF
TRBV5-1	-	TRBJ1-1	CASSSRTNTEAFF
TRBV6-5	-	TRBJ1-2	CASRPTGNYGYTF
TRBV7-9	TRBD1	TRBJ1-2	CASRGSGTGLGYTF
TRBV6-5	TRBD1	TRBJ1-1	CASMRQGVLNTEAFF
TRBV5-1	-	TRBJ2-2	CASSLAGHRNTGELFF
TRBV11-1	TRBD1	TRBJ1-1	CASSPPGTGDNYTEAFF
TRBV28	TRBD2	TRBJ2-3	CAGSSSGGVVDTQYF
TRBV5-4	-	TRBJ2-3	CASSLGGTEQNTQYF
TRBV27	-	TRBJ2-1	CASSLRSVLSSYNEQFF